This record covers a single T cell receptor (beta chain). Deletions cut 1 base from V and 3 bases from J, with 13 bases between. This CDR3 is 16 amino acids long. CDR1 and CDR2 (germline): LNHNV, YYDKDF (reference sequence). This sample is drawn from a study of T cells in tuberculosis. Here immunoSEQ multiplex PCR was the method, and the copy in TCRdb shows in-frame clones only, minus some. The sample yields about 20,000 clones, 85% to 90% seen once. The rearrangement links TRBV15 to TRBJ1-5; D remains ambiguous. The clonotype was recovered from a donor between 10 and 35 years old with latent tuberculosis or without tuberculosis infection. Specimen: PBMCs. The CDR3 region is CATSRAGGSDNQPQHF. The CDR3 DNA reads TGTGCCACCAGCAGAGCCGGAGGGAGCGACAATCAGCCCCAGCATTTT. Looking up the rest from reference TRBV15 and TRBJ1-5 gives the full variable domain: DAMVIQNPRYQVTQFGKPVTLSCSQTLNHNVMYWYQQKSSQAPKLLFHYYDKDFNNEADTPDNFQSRRPNTSFCFLDIRSPGLGDTAMYLCATSRAGGSDNQPQHFGDGTRLSIL.